This T cell receptor (beta chain) was observed in a study of T cells in Graves' hyperthyroidism and ophthalmopathy. The CDR3 is 17 residues long. Germline V gives CDR1 SGHAT, CDR2 FQNNGV. The V end lost 3 bases, the J end lost 0 bases, and 17 bases lay between the germline ends. RNA transcripts gave rise to amplified TCR beta CDR3 regions. With the HTBI primer set, the TCR CDR3 went through a first round of RT-PCR. TCRdb re-called the multiplex PCR reads with MiXCR, one entry per CDR3 protein. In the table there are some 650,000 distinct CDR3 sequences, roughly 15% of which are singletons. The sample holds many counts of this clonotype.

The receptor comes from a woman between 40 and 50 years old with Graves' ophthalmopathy. The chain links TRBV11-2 to TRBJ1-1; TRBD1 might be the D (5 bases). The sequenced sample was blood. The CDR3 DNA is TGTGCCAGCAGCTTGTTCCGGGACGTGCGATTGAACACTGAAGCTTTCTTT. This gives the protein CASSLFRDVRLNTEAFF.